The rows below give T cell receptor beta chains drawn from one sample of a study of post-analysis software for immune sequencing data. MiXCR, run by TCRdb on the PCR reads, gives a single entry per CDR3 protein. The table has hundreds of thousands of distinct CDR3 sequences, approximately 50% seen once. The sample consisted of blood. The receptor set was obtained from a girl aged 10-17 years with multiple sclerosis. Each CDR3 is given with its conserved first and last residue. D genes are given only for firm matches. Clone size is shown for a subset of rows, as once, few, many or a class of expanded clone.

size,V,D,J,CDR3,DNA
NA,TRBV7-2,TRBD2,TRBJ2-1,CASSPSGDYRYNEQFF,TGTGCCAGCAGCCCGAGCGGGGACTACCGATACAATGAGCAGTTCTTC
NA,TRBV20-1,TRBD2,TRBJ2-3,CSARVTRGTGGTQYF,TGCAGTGCTAGGGTCACCCGGGGGACGGGGGGAACGCAGTATTTT
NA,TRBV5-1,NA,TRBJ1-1,CASSLGDTEAFF,TGCGCCAGCAGCTTGGGGGACACTGAAGCTTTCTTT
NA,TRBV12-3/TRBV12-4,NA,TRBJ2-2,CASSLDRAVGELFF,TGTGCCAGCAGTTTAGACAGGGCAGTCGGGGAGCTGTTTTTT
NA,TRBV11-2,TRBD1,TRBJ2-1,CASSQVRQGYNEQFF,TGTGCCAGCAGCCAGGTGAGACAGGGCTACAATGAGCAGTTCTTC
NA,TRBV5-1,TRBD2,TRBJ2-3,CASSLGTSGGTDTQYF,TGCGCCAGCAGCTTGGGGACTAGCGGGGGCACAGATACGCAGTATTTT
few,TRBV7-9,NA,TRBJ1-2,CASSLRDFYYGYTF,TGTGCCAGCAGCTTACGCGACTTTTACTATGGCTACACCTTC
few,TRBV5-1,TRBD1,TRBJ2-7,CASSPNRGRNSYEQYF,TGCGCCAGCAGCCCTAACAGGGGGCGAAACTCCTACGAGCAGTACTTC
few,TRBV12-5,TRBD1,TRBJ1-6,CASGPNRDRNSPLHF,TGTGCTAGTGGTCCAAACCGGGACAGAAATTCACCCCTCCACTTT
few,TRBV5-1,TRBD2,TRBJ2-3,CASSVGSGSITDTQYF,TGCGCCAGCAGCGTTGGTAGCGGGAGTATCACAGATACGCAGTATTTT
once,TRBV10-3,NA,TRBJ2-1,CAISQGNNEQFF,TGTGCCATCAGTCAGGGTAACAATGAGCAGTTCTTC
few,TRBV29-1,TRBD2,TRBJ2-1,CSVELAGGSAEQFF,TGCAGCGTAGAACTAGCGGGAGGGAGCGCGGAGCAGTTCTTC
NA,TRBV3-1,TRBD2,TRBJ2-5,CASSQGTSGKTQYF,TGTGCCAGCAGCCAAGGGACTAGCGGGAAGACCCAGTACTTC
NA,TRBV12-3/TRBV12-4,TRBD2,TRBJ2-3,CASRPSGTSGLGAQYF,TGTGCCAGCAGGCCATCCGGGACTAGCGGCCTCGGGGCGCAGTATTTT
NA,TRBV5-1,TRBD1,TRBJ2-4,CASSGGTGQNIQYF,TGCGCCAGCAGCGGAGGGACAGGGCAAAACATTCAGTACTTC
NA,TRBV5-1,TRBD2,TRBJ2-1,CASSIIAGGYYNEQFF,TGCGCCAGCAGCATAATAGCGGGGGGTTACTACAATGAGCAGTTCTTC
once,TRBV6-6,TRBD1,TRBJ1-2,CASSYSTGNTF,TGTGCCAGCAGTTACTCGACAGGGAACACCTTC
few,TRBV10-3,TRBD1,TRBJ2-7,CATRDRDEQYF,TGTGCCACCAGAGACAGGGACGAGCAGTACTTC
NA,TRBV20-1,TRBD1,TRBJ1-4,CSASNTGEEKLFF,TGCAGTGCTAGTAATACAGGGGAGGAAAAACTGTTTTTT
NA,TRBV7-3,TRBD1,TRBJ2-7,CASSLTPGQGDYEQYF,TGTGCCAGCAGCTTAACACCGGGACAGGGCGACTACGAGCAGTACTTC
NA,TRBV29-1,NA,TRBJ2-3,CSVEQDTDTQYF,TGCAGCGTTGAGCAGGACACAGATACGCAGTATTTT
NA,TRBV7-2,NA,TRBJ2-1,CAGSPFTGESNEQFF,TGTGCCGGCAGCCCCTTTACGGGAGAATCCAATGAGCAGTTCTTC
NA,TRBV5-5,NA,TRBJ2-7,CASSVGLMGPPSYEQYF,TGTGCCAGCAGCGTAGGGTTGATGGGTCCCCCTTCCTACGAGCAGTACTTC
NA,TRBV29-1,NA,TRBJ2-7,CSVESRTSSYEQYF,TGCAGCGTTGAATCCCGCACTAGCAGCTACGAGCAGTACTTC
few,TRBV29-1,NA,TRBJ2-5,CSVGGSGLGTQYF,TGCAGCGTTGGTGGGTCAGGACTTGGGACCCAGTACTTC
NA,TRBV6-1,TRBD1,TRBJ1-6,CATARALLDRVNSPLHF,TGTGCCACCGCAAGAGCCCTTCTAGACAGGGTTAATTCACCCCTTCACTTT
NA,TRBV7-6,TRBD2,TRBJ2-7,CASSLSGVASYEQYF,TGTGCCAGCAGCTTAAGCGGGGTAGCCTCCTACGAGCAGTACTTC
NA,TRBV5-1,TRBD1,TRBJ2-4,CASSLGQGENIQYF,TGCGCCAGCAGCTTGGGACAGGGGGAAAACATTCAGTACTTC
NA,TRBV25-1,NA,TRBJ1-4,CASQRARANEKLFF,TGTGCCAGCCAGAGGGCCCGGGCTAATGAAAAACTGTTTTTT
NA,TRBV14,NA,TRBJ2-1,CASSQDLEGAKSPSNEQFF,TGTGCCAGCAGCCAAGATTTGGAGGGGGCGAAAAGTCCTTCCAATGAGCAGTTCTTC
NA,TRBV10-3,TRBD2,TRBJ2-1,CAISARVAGDNEQFF,TGTGCCATCAGTGCAAGGGTAGCGGGTGACAATGAGCAGTTCTTC
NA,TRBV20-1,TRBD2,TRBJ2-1,CSANGLAGATRSYNEQFF,TGCAGTGCTAACGGACTAGCGGGTGCTACTAGGTCCTACAATGAGCAGTTCTTC
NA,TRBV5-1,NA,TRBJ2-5,CASGPAWSLRETQYF,TGCGCCAGCGGACCAGCTTGGAGCCTAAGGGAGACCCAGTACTTC
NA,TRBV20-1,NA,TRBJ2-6,CSASGDSGANVLTF,TGCAGTGCTAGCGGGGACTCTGGGGCCAACGTCCTGACTTTC
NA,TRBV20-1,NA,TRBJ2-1,CSARDPGAGPPAQFF,TGCAGTGCTAGAGATCCCGGGGCAGGACCACCCGCACAGTTCTTC
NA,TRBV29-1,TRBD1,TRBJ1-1,CSVVAGTAARSTEAFF,TGCAGCGTTGTAGCAGGGACAGCCGCCCGGAGCACTGAAGCTTTCTTT
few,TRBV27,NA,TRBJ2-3,CASRDNAAAKGYTQYF,TGTGCCAGCAGAGATAATGCGGCAGCCAAGGGTTATACGCAGTATTTT
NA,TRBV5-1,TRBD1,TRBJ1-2,CASSFADRDSHGCTF,TGCGCCAGCAGCTTCGCCGACAGGGACAGCCATGGCTGCACCTTC
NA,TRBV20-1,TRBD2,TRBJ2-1,CSAFKAGSSYNEQFF,TGCAGTGCTTTTAAAGCGGGGTCCTCCTACAATGAGCAGTTCTTC
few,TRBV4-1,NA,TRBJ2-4,CASSHQVTLAKNIQYF,TGCGCCAGCAGCCACCAAGTAACGCTAGCCAAAAACATTCAGTACTTC
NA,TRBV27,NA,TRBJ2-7,CASSFSDSYEQYF,TGTGCCAGCAGTTTCTCCGACAGCTACGAGCAGTACTTC
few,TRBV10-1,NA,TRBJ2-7,CASSGYKSSYEQYF,TGCGCCAGCAGTGGGTACAAGAGCTCCTACGAGCAGTACTTC
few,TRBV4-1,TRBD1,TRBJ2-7,CASSQAPGTGGYEQYF,TGCGCCAGCAGCCAAGCCCCCGGGACAGGGGGCTACGAGCAGTACTTC
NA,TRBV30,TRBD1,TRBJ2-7,CAWKRQGITYEQYF,TGTGCCTGGAAGCGACAGGGGATAACCTACGAGCAGTACTTC
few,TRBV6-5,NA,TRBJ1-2,CASSYSGQGTYTF,TGTGCCAGCAGTTACTCAGGTCAGGGGACCTACACCTTC
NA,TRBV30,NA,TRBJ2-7,CAWSGRGEQYF,TGTGCCTGGAGTGGGAGAGGCGAGCAGTACTTC
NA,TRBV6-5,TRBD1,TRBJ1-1,CASRGGGWTEAFF,TGTGCCAGCAGGGGAGGGGGCTGGACTGAAGCTTTCTTT
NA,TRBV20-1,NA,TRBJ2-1,CSAGPLNEQFF,TGCAGTGCCGGACCCCTCAATGAGCAGTTCTTC
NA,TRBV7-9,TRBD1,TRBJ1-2,CASSLPQGENGYTF,TGTGCCAGCAGCTTACCTCAGGGGGAAAATGGCTACACCTTC
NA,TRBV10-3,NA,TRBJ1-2,CAISNLGLLYGYTF,TGTGCCATCAGCAACCTGGGACTGCTCTATGGCTACACCTTC
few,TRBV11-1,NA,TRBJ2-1,CASNNLRTSPPLGTPYNEQFF,TGTGCCAGCAACAACCTCAGGACTTCCCCCCCACTCGGCACGCCCTACAATGAGCAGTTCTTC
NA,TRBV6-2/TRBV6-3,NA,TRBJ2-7,CASSPGLPLSYEQYF,TGTGCCAGCAGCCCAGGACTACCACTCTCGTACGAGCAGTACTTC
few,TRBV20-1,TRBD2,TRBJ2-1,CSATAYAGVDNEQFF,TGCAGTGCTACCGCATACGCGGGAGTGGACAATGAGCAGTTCTTC
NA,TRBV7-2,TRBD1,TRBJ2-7,CASRGVGTAAYEQYF,TGTGCCAGCAGGGGGGTCGGGACAGCCGCCTACGAGCAGTACTTC
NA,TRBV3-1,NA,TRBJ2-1,CASSQDGLGPNEQFF,TGTGCCAGCAGCCAAGATGGGTTGGGGCCCAATGAGCAGTTCTTC
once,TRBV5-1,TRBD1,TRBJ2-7,CASRRDSPSYEQYF,TGCGCCAGCAGACGGGACAGTCCGTCCTACGAGCAGTACTTC
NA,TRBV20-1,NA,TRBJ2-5,CSAIKGPQYF,TGCAGTGCTATAAAGGGCCCCCAGTACTTC